The text below deals with one TCR beta chain. This clone has more than one count but fewer than ten. Its binding antigen is unknown. No base-level quality is on record; no much larger clone is a single base apart. There are 14 amino acids in the CDR3, from cysteine to phenylalanine inclusive. The entry retains the CDR3 DNA only, 42 bases that are in frame from base 1. Taken from the germline V gene (reference sequence), the CDR1 and CDR2 loops are GTSNPN and SVGIG. V is shortened by 0 bases, J by 0 bases, and the region joining them spans 7 bases. The data were taken from a study of beta chain features in type 1 diabetes (dated by TCRdb to about 2018). General notes on the study: Patients and healthy donors did not differ in mean age, gender distribution, total cell number or subset yield. Across all samples, 107,917,701 sorted cells were examined, and cell number per subset correlated strongly with RNA yield. The study compared the TCRB repertoires of sorted circulating CD4+ T cell subsets in recently diagnosed type 1 diabetes patients with those in matched healthy donors. Naive and central memory subsets were obtained from all 30 or so donors, but regulatory and stem cell-like memory subsets were isolated from only 8 patients and about 8 healthy donors. The research as a whole found: Patients with type 1 diabetes made fewer insertions and deleted more nucleotides at VDJ recombination sites, implying thymic rearrangement abnormalities. Because the HLA sub-analyses included only small numbers of individuals, any influence of HLA type on TCRB rearrangement was left unresolved. Naive, central memory and regulatory TCRB repertoires appeared to be more similar among patients than among healthy donors. PCR may preferentially amplify shorter templates, but because patient and control samples were amplified and corrected together, any resulting skew would affect both groups equally. A moderate but significant shortening of TCRB CDR3 length was observed in type 1 diabetes patients in all four CD4+ subsets. Sequencing cDNA rather than genomic DNA could over-represent highly expressing activated cells, although activation and CD3 levels did not differ between groups.

The High Capacity cDNA Reverse Transcription Kit was used to reverse transcribe all of the isolated RNA, meaning that expressed TCRB transcripts were what got sequenced. Naive, central memory and regulatory T cell samples underwent deep immunoSEQ sequencing, averaging about 3.57 million total reads per sample. Sorted cells were lysed in RLT buffer and RNA was extracted with DNase-treated RNeasy Micro or Mini kits, depending on cell number. Each cell subset was processed separately to prevent cross-contamination, with patient and healthy donor samples processed together. The immunoSEQ multiplex PCR was used to amplify TCRB sequences from cDNA, yielding 87-bp fragments that span the CDR3 region. Sequencing of the amplicons was performed on the Illumina HiSeq platform. Per the source publication's procedure: Synthetic template baselines were used to correct PCR bias computationally, reads within Hamming distance 2 were collapsed together, and singletons that could not be merged were discarded. Reads were aligned to IMGT to assign V, D and J genes, CDR3 length, and insertions or deletions at six rearrangement sites. Within each subset, clonotype counts were normalized to the number of sorted cells before true diversity and Gini coefficients were calculated with the tcR R package. The overlap coefficient, calculated on TCRB nucleotide sequences, was used to quantify repertoire sharing. As a proxy for the pre-selection repertoire, out-of-frame TCRB sequences from naive cells were analyzed. TCRdb stores this immuneACCESS table with in-frame sequences only. Part of the clones is absent; in the studies checked, under half of the shortfall reflects unresolved V genes, and no reason is known for the rest. That table gives V, J and clone size, and the DNA gave D and trimming. Counted in this sample were 350,000 to 450,000 clones; around 16% of them appeared once. Around 0.02% of the sample rests with the top ten.

From each donor, a single peripheral blood sample of around 120 mL on average was drawn into heparinised tubes. A BD FACSAria II and a panel including CD45RO, CCR7, CD25, CD127, CD95 and CD27 were used to sort naive, central memory, regulatory and stem cell-like memory CD4+ T cells. A purity above 98% was achieved for all sorted populations. PBMCs were isolated immediately by Lymphoprep density gradient centrifugation and stained directly without culture. To minimize batch effects, samples were stained and sorted in pairs, one healthy donor with one patient per experiment. The receptor chain draws on TRBV30 and TRBJ2-3, with the D segment identity uncertain. The clonotype originates from a woman in her late teens or twenties in good health. Sequencing was carried out using naive CD4+ T cells from blood. Reading the label with the study, this specimen's cell subset or site is: true naive CD4+ T cells. The CDR3 region has the sequence CAWSVSSSTDTQYF. At the DNA level, the sequence is TGTGCCTGGAGTGTTAGCTCTAGCACAGATACGCAGTATTTT.